This is a list of T cell receptor beta chains from one sample in a study of cytomegalovirus exposure and HLA in healthy donors. Data came from immunoSEQ multiplex PCR; TCRdb stores just in-frame clones and leaves some out. Among approximately 150,000 clones, roughly 80% were seen once, and the ten largest hold around 3%. The sequenced material came from PBMCs. Receptors originate from a female donor in good health and CMV-seronegative. Both conserved end residues are part of each CDR3. The D gene is left open where the match is weak. Clone size, where shown, is once, few, many, or a class for clones that have expanded.

j_gene,v_gene,d_gene,len,abundance,CDR3aa,CDR3nt
TRBJ1-2,TRBV29-1,-,13,-,CSARLGGQSGYTF,TGCAGCGCCCGGCTGGGGGGGCAGAGTGGCTACACCTTC
TRBJ1-2,TRBV4-2,-,13,-,CASSPTVNYGYTF,TGTGCCAGCAGCCCTACGGTAAACTATGGCTACACCTTC
TRBJ2-3,TRBV27,-,14,-,CASSSPQGLDTQYF,TGTGCCAGCAGTTCACCCCAGGGGTTGGATACGCAGTATTTT
TRBJ1-2,TRBV29-1,-,13,-,CSVAGGGNYGYTF,TGCAGCGTTGCGGGTGGAGGGAACTATGGCTACACCTTC
TRBJ1-5,TRBV25-1,-,15,-,CASSEYGEMGQPQHF,TGTGCCAGCAGTGAATACGGGGAGATGGGTCAGCCCCAGCATTTT
TRBJ2-7,TRBV28,TRBD2,15,once,CASSLSLRGAYEQYF,TGTGCCAGCAGTTTATCCCTCCGGGGGGCCTACGAGCAGTACTTC
TRBJ1-1,TRBV5-1,-,15,-,CASSLTGGRNTEAFF,TGCGCCAGCAGCCTGACGGGGGGGCGGAACACTGAAGCTTTCTTT
TRBJ2-7,TRBV5-5,TRBD2,13,-,CASSLRTSGRQYF,TGTGCCAGCAGCCTCAGGACTAGCGGGAGGCAGTACTTC
TRBJ2-5,TRBV4-1,TRBD2,14,once,CASSQGGWLETQYF,TGCGCCAGCAGCCAGGGGGGGTGGTTGGAGACCCAGTACTTC
TRBJ2-1,TRBV27,TRBD2,15,-,CATGEGLKLYNEQFF,TGTGCCACCGGAGAGGGACTAAAGCTATACAATGAGCAGTTCTTC
TRBJ1-2,TRBV11-2,-,14,-,CASSLVGRANGYTF,TGTGCCAGCAGCTTAGTGGGCAGGGCGAATGGCTACACCTTC
TRBJ2-7,TRBV4-1,TRBD2,18,-,CASSQDKELAGVMYEQYF,TGCGCCAGCAGCCAAGATAAGGAACTAGCGGGAGTGATGTACGAGCAGTACTTC
TRBJ2-1,TRBV10-1,TRBD1,15,-,CASSERDRGVHEQFF,TGCGCCAGCAGTGAGCGGGACAGGGGTGTTCATGAGCAGTTCTTC
TRBJ2-2,TRBV6-4,TRBD2,16,-,CASSGGLAENTGELFF,TGTGCCAGCAGTGGAGGACTAGCGGAAAACACCGGGGAGCTGTTTTTT
TRBJ2-7,TRBV5-1,-,12,-,CASSGIADEQYF,TGCGCCAGCAGCGGAATTGCGGACGAGCAGTACTTC
TRBJ1-1,TRBV10-3,-,16,-,CAIRNPTGYLDTEAFF,TGTGCCATCAGGAACCCCACAGGGTACCTAGACACTGAAGCTTTCTTT
TRBJ2-7,TRBV5-1,TRBD1,17,-,CASSSDRVSGNPYEQYF,TGCGCCAGCAGCTCGGACAGGGTCTCGGGTAATCCCTACGAGCAGTACTTC
TRBJ2-4,TRBV25-1,-,16,-,CASSEYQTTGKNIQYF,TGTGCCAGCAGTGAATATCAGACGACAGGAAAAAACATTCAGTACTTC
TRBJ2-7,TRBV6-1,-,13,-,CASSGRTRYEQYF,TGTGCCAGCAGTGGAAGGACAAGGTACGAGCAGTACTTT
TRBJ1-3,TRBV5-1,-,16,-,CASSLPDTGSGNTIYF,TGCGCCAGCAGCTTGCCCGACACAGGCTCTGGAAACACCATATATTTT
TRBJ2-1,TRBV9,TRBD2,16,-,CASSVVVAGGRNEQFF,TGTGCCAGCAGCGTAGTGGTAGCGGGGGGGCGCAATGAGCAGTTCTTC
TRBJ1-6,TRBV6-5,-,13,-,CASSYSPRSPLHF,TGTGCCAGCAGTTACTCTCCCAGATCACCCCTCCACTTT
TRBJ1-6,TRBV7-9,TRBD1,16,-,CASSFTSGGTHSPLHF,TGTGCCAGCAGCTTTACCTCAGGGGGTACCCATTCACCCCTCCACTTT
TRBJ1-2,TRBV6-1,-,13,-,CASSETQNYGYTF,TGTGCCAGCAGTGAAACGCAGAACTATGGCTACACCTTC
TRBJ1-2,TRBV30,-,13,once,CAWSTGINYGYTF,TGTGCCTGGAGTACAGGGATTAACTATGGCTACACCTTC
TRBJ1-1,TRBV19,-,15,-,CASSTIDTGRTEAFF,TGTGCCAGTAGTACTATTGATACAGGGCGCACTGAAGCTTTCTTT
TRBJ1-1,TRBV7-9,TRBD1,16,-,CASSLGPAGGETEAFF,TGTGCCAGCAGCTTAGGCCCAGCAGGGGGCGAAACTGAAGCTTTCTTT
TRBJ2-1,TRBV5-1,TRBD2,17,-,CASSLGLAGSSYNEQFF,TGCGCCAGCAGCTTGGGACTAGCGGGGAGCTCCTACAATGAGCAGTTCTTC
TRBJ1-1,TRBV30,TRBD1,14,few,CAWRLGQGSTEAFF,TGTGCCTGGAGGTTGGGACAGGGAAGCACTGAAGCTTTCTTT
TRBJ2-1,TRBV4-3,TRBD2,15,-,CASSPGTSGGNEQFF,TGCGCCAGCAGTCCCGGGACTAGCGGAGGTAATGAGCAGTTCTTC
TRBJ2-1,TRBV7-9,TRBD2,16,few,CASSRSGEIDYNEQFF,TGTGCCAGCAGCCGTAGCGGGGAGATCGACTACAATGAGCAGTTCTTC
TRBJ1-1,TRBV13,-,14,-,CASSLRAGRPEAFF,TGTGCCAGCAGCTTAAGGGCAGGGCGTCCTGAAGCTTTCTTT
TRBJ1-1,TRBV29-1,-,13,-,CSVVNEAQTEAFF,TGCAGCGTTGTAAATGAGGCGCAGACTGAAGCTTTCTTT
TRBJ2-7,TRBV5-1,TRBD2,16,-,CASSLTTSGAFYEQYF,TGCGCCAGCAGCTTGACGACTAGCGGGGCCTTCTACGAGCAGTACTTC
TRBJ2-7,TRBV30,TRBD1,14,-,CAWRPGQGQGEQYF,TGTGCCTGGAGACCGGGACAGGGACAGGGCGAGCAGTACTTC
TRBJ1-2,TRBV30,-,14,few,CASTGMTGLYGYTF,TGTGCCTCCACGGGGATGACAGGCTTATATGGCTACACCTTC
TRBJ2-3,TRBV21-1,-,19,once,CASSKFRLKVPWCADTQYF,TGTGCCAGCAGCAAATTCCGTCTAAAAGTCCCCTGGTGTGCAGATACGCAGTATTTT
TRBJ2-3,TRBV10-3,TRBD2,14,-,CAIRASGTIDTQYF,TGTGCCATCAGGGCTAGCGGGACGATAGATACGCAGTATTTT
TRBJ1-4,TRBV2,TRBD1,13,-,CAGRQGTNEKLFF,TGTGCCGGCCGACAGGGGACTAATGAAAAACTGTTTTTT
TRBJ2-2,TRBV10-3,-,12,-,CAIRAGLGELFF,TGTGCCATCAGGGCAGGGCTAGGGGAGCTGTTTTTT
TRBJ1-1,TRBV4-3,TRBD1,16,-,CASSQQRTGANTEAFF,TGCGCCAGCAGCCAACAACGGACAGGGGCAAACACTGAAGCTTTCTTT
TRBJ1-6,TRBV28,-,12,-,CASSFLGSPLHF,TGTGCCAGCAGTTTTCTAGGTTCACCCCTCCACTTT
TRBJ1-1,TRBV7-2,-,14,-,CASSLGQGWTEAFF,TGTGCCAGCAGCTTAGGGCAGGGTTGGACTGAAGCTTTCTTT
TRBJ1-5,TRBV19,TRBD1,16,-,CASSKPWDSSDQPQHF,TGTGCCAGTAGTAAGCCGTGGGACAGCTCAGATCAGCCCCAGCATTTT
TRBJ2-1,TRBV19,TRBD2,15,-,CASSIISGGNNEQFF,TGTGCCAGTAGTATTATTAGCGGGGGTAACAATGAGCAGTTCTTC
TRBJ2-2,TRBV2,TRBD1,14,-,CASRGTGGAGELFF,TGTGCCAGCAGAGGGACAGGGGGGGCCGGGGAGCTGTTTTTT
TRBJ2-1,TRBV28,TRBD2,17,-,CASSLKGLAGRDYEQFF,TGTGCCAGCAGTTTAAAGGGACTAGCGGGACGGGACTATGAGCAGTTCTTC
TRBJ2-7,TRBV7-2,TRBD1,14,-,CASSLAGQRYEQYF,TGTGCCAGCAGCTTAGCGGGACAGAGATACGAGCAGTACTTC
TRBJ2-7,TRBV27,-,15,-,CASSFGNLPRYEQYF,TGTGCCAGCAGTTTCGGGAACCTGCCCCGGTACGAGCAGTACTTC
TRBJ2-2,TRBV5-1,TRBD2,17,-,CASSSTSGRGNTGELFF,TGCGCCAGCAGTTCGACTAGCGGGAGAGGGAACACCGGGGAGCTGTTTTTT
TRBJ2-4,TRBV28,-,16,-,CASSSILGQAKNIQYF,TGTGCCAGCAGTTCCATACTCGGACAGGCCAAAAACATTCAGTACTTC
TRBJ1-4,TRBV28,-,17,-,CASSLSQGLTTNEKLFF,TGTGCCAGCAGTTTATCACAGGGTCTAACAACTAATGAAAAACTGTTTTTT
TRBJ1-4,TRBV15,-,17,-,CATRILGHRREYEKLFF,TGTGCCACCCGAATCTTAGGGCATCGCCGGGAGTATGAAAAACTGTTTTTT
TRBJ1-6,TRBV27,-,17,-,CASSFGVLNPYNSPLHF,TGTGCCAGCAGTTTCGGGGTCCTTAATCCGTATAATTCACCCCTCCACTTT
TRBJ2-7,TRBV9,TRBD1,16,once,CASSVVPGQGIYEQYF,TGTGCCAGCAGCGTAGTCCCGGGACAGGGAATCTACGAGCAGTACTTC
TRBJ1-4,TRBV6-5,-,14,-,CASSYSLGNEKLFF,TGTGCCAGCAGTTACTCCCTCGGTAATGAAAAACTGTTTTTT
TRBJ1-4,TRBV28,TRBD1,15,-,CASSFLQGAQEKLFF,TGTGCCAGCAGTTTCCTACAGGGGGCGCAGGAAAAACTGTTTTTT
TRBJ1-5,TRBV15,-,15,-,CATSRPRPFNQPQHF,TGTGCCACCAGCAGACCCAGGCCCTTCAATCAGCCCCAGCATTTT
TRBJ2-7,TRBV2,TRBD2,13,-,CATGSGAKYEQYF,TGTGCCACAGGTAGCGGGGCTAAGTACGAGCAGTACTTC